The present TCR beta chain was sequenced within a study of blood T cell repertoires in COVID-19. The V and J ends lost 4 bases and 9 bases, in that order; junction bases with no gene match: 14. The germline V gene has CDR1 PRHDT and CDR2 FYEKMQ (reference sequence). The CDR3 consists of 16 residues. Clones were read by immunoSEQ multiplex PCR, and TCRdb kept only the in-frame ones, dropping some. The sample records fewer than 110,000 clones, about 89% being singletons. Sequenced sample: peripheral blood. The sequence was obtained from a woman aged 30 to 39 with acute or convalescent COVID-19. The chain recombines TRBV13 with TRBJ2-1; TRBD2 matches 8 bases. The CDR3: CASSSHKSGRATEQFF. The DNA for the CDR3 is TGTGCCAGCAGCTCCCATAAGTCCGGGAGGGCCACTGAGCAGTTCTTC.